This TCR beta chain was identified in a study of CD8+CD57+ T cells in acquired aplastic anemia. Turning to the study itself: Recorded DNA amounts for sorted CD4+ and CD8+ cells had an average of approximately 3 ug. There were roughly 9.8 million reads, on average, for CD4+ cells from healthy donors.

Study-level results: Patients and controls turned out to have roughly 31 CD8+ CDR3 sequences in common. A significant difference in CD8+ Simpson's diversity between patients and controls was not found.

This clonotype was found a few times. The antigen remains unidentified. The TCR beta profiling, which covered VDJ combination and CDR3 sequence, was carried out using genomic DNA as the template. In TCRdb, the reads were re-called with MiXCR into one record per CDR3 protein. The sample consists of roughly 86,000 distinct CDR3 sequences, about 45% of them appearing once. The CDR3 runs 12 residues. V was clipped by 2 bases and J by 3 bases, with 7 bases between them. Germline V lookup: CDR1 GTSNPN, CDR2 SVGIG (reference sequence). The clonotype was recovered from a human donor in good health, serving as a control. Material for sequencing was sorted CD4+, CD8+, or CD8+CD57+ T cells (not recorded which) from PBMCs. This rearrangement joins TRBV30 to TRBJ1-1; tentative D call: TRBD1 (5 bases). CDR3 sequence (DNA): TGTGCCTGGAGTCTAGGGGACACTGAAGCTTTCTTT. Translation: CAWSLGDTEAFF.